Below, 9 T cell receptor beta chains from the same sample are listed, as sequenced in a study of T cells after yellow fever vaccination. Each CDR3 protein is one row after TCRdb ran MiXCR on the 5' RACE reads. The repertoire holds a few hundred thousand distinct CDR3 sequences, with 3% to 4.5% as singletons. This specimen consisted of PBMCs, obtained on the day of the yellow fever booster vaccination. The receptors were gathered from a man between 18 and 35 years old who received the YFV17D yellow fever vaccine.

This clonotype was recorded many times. The CDR3: CASSLVKTSGGADEQFF. CDR3 bases: TGTGCCAGCAGCTTAGTGAAGACTAGCGGGGGGGCCGATGAGCAGTTCTTC. The J gene is TRBJ2-1, the V gene TRBV11-2, with TRBD2 matching 14 bases. Germline V gene sequence: CDR1 SGHAT, CDR2 FQNNGV. The trim removed 1 base at V and 8 bases at J, leaving 7 bases unmatched. The CDR3 consists of 17 residues.

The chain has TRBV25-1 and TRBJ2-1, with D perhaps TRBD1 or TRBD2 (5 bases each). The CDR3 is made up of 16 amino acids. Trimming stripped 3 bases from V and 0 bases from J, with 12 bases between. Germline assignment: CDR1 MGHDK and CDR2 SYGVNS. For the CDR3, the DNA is TGTGCCAGCAGTGACCGTGGGGGAGTCTCCTACAATGAGCAGTTCTTC. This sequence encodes CASSDRGGVSYNEQFF. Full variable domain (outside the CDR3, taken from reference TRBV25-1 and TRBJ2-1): EADIYQTPRYLVIGTGKKITLECSQTMGHDKMYWYQQDPGMELHLIHYSYGVNSTEKGDLSSESTVSRIRTEHFPLTLESARPSHTSQYLCASSDRGGVSYNEQFFGPGTRLTVL.

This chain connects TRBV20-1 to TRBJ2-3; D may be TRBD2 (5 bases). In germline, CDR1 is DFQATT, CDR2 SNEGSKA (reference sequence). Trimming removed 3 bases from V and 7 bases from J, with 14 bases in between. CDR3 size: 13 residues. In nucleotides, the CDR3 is TGCAGTGCTAGGAGGGCGGAGGCTCATACGCAGTATTTT. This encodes CSARRAEAHTQYF.

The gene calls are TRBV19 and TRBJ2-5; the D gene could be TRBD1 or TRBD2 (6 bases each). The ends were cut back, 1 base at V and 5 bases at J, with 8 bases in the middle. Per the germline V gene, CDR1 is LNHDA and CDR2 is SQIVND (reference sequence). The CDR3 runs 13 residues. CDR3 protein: CASSIVGGETQYF. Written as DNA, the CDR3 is TGTGCCAGTAGTATAGTCGGGGGCGAGACCCAGTACTTC.

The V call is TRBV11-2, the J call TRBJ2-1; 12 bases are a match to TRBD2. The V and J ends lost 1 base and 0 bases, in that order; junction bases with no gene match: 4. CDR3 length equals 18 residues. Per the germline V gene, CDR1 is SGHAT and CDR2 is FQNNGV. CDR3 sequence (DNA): TGTGCCAGCAGCTTAGGCCTAGCGGGGGGGAGCTCCTACAATGAGCAGTTCTTC. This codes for CASSLGLAGGSSYNEQFF.

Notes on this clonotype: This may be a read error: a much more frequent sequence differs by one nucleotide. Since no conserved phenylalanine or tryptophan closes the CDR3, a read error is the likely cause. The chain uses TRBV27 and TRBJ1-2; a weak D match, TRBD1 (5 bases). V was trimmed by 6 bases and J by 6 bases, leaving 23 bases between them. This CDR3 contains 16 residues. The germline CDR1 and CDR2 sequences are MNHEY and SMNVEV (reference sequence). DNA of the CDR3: TGTGCCAGCAGGGGAGACGGTAGGAGGGGTCTGGATGGCTACACCCTC. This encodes CASRGDGRRGLDGYTL.

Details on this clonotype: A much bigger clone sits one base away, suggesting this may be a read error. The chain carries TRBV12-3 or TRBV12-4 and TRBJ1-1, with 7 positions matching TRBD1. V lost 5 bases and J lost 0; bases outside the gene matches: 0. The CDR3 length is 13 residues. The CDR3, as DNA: TGTGCCAGCAGTGGACAGGTGAACACTGAAGCTTTCTTT. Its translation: CASSGQVNTEAFF.

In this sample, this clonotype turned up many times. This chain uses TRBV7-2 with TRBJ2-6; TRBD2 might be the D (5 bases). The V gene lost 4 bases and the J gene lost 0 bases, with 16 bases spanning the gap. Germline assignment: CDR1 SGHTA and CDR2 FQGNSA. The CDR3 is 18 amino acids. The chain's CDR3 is CASSSNVRGYSGANVLTF. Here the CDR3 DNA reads TGTGCCAGCAGCTCCAACGTTCGAGGGTACTCTGGGGCCAACGTCCTGACTTTC.

The CDR3 DNA reads as TGCAGTGCTTCCCCGGGAGGGCGGGTGTACTATGGCTACACCTTC. Its protein is CSASPGGRVYYGYTF. The rearrangement links TRBV20-1 to TRBJ1-2; no definite D call. There are 15 residues in the CDR3. Germline V gives CDR1 DFQATT, CDR2 SNEGSKA (reference sequence). The V end was cut by 5 bases, the J end by 3 bases, with 19 bases between.